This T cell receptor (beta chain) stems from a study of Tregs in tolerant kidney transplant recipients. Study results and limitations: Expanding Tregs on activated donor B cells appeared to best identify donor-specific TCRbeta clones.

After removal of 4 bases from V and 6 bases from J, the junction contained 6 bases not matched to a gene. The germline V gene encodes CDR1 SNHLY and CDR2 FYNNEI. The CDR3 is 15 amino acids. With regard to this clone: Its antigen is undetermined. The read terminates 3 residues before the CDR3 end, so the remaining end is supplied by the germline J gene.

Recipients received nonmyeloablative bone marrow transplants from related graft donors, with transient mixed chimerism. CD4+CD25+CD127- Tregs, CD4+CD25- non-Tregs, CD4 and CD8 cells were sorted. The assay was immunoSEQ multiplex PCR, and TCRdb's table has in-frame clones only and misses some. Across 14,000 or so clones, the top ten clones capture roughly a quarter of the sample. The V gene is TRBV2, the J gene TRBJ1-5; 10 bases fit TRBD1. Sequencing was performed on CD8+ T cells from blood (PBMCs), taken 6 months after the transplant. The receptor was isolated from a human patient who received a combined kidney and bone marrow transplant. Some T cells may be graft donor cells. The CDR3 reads CASSADRGRLQPQHF. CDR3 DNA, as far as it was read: TGTGCCAGCAGTGCCGACAGGGGGCGTCTTCAGCCC. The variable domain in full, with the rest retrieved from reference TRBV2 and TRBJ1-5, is EPEVTQTPSHQVTQMGQEVILRCVPISNHLYFYWYRQILGQKVEFLVSFYNNEISEKSEIFDDQFSVERPDGSNFTLKIRSTKLEDSAMYFCASSADRGRLQPQHFGDGTRLSIL.